This T cell receptor (beta chain) was obtained from a study of cytomegalovirus exposure and HLA in healthy donors. Findings and limits, study-wide: TCR association rates varied by HLA locus in a later analysis, with DRB1 highest and HLA-C lowest. In presence/absence analyses, roughly uniform sequencing depth across donors was assumed.

The V gene's germline CDR1 is MDHEN and CDR2 SYDVKM. V dropped 0 bases and J dropped 3; count of bases not matched to a gene: 11. This CDR3 is 17 amino acids long. The PCR made use of 60 Vbeta and 13 Jbeta primers. Assay used: immunoSEQ multiplex PCR; TCRdb lists only in-frame clones, some missing. The sample carries approximately 69,000 clones, roughly 80% recorded once. By sample share, this clone is medium-sized. Its antigen is not known. The chain carries TRBV28 and TRBJ2-7, with 7 positions matching TRBD1. The sequence was collected from a woman aged 25 to 39 in good health and CMV-seropositive. Sequencing was carried out using PBMCs. CDR3 in amino acids: CASSLWGTGVKDYEQYF. The CDR3 DNA is TGTGCCAGCAGTTTATGGGGAACAGGGGTAAAAGACTACGAGCAGTACTTC.